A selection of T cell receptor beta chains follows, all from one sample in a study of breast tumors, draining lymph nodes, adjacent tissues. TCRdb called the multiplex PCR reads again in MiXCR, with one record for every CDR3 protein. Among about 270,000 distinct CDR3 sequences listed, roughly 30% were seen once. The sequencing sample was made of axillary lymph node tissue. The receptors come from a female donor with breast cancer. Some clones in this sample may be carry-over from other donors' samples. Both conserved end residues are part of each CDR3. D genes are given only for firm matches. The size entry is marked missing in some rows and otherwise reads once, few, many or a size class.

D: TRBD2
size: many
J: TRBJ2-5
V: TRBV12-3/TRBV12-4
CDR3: CASDSGLAAETQYF
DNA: TGTGCCAGCGATTCAGGACTAGCGGCTGAGACCCAGTACTTC

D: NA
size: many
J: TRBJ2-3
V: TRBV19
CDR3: CASSISSSTDTQYF
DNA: TGTGCCAGTAGTATCTCCTCCAGCACAGATACGCAGTATTTT

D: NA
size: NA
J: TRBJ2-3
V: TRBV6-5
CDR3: CASSHGGQDTDTQYF
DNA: TGTGCCAGCAGTCACGGGGGGCAGGACACAGATACGCAGTATTTT

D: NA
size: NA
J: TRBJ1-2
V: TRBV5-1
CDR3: CASSLGWASRDAGFTF
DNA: TGCGCCAGCAGCTTGGGGTGGGCATCGCGGGACGCAGGGTTCACCTTC

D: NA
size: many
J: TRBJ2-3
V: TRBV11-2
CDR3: CASSLDRQVYLGQGDTQYF
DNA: TGTGCCAGCAGCTTAGATCGACAGGTATACCTTGGGCAGGGAGATACGCAGTATTTT

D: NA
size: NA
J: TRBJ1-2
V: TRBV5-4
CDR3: CASSAGPSGHGYTF
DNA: TGTGCCAGCAGCGCAGGACCTTCAGGACACGGCTACACCTTC

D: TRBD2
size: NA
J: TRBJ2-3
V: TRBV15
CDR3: CATSRSSGSWDTQYF
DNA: TGTGCCACCAGCAGGTCTAGCGGGAGTTGGGATACGCAGTATTTT

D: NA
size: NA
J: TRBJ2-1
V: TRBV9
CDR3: CASSVGTTGIPYNEQFF
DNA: TGTGCCAGCAGCGTAGGGACCACGGGAATTCCCTACAATGAGCAGTTCTTC

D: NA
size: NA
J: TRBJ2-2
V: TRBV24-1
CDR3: CATSDLTGELFF
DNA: TGTGCCACCAGTGACCTGACCGGGGAGCTGTTTTTT

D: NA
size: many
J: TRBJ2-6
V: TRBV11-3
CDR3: CASSLWGASGANVLTF
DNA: TGTGCCAGCAGCTTATGGGGGGCCTCTGGGGCCAACGTCCTGACTTTC